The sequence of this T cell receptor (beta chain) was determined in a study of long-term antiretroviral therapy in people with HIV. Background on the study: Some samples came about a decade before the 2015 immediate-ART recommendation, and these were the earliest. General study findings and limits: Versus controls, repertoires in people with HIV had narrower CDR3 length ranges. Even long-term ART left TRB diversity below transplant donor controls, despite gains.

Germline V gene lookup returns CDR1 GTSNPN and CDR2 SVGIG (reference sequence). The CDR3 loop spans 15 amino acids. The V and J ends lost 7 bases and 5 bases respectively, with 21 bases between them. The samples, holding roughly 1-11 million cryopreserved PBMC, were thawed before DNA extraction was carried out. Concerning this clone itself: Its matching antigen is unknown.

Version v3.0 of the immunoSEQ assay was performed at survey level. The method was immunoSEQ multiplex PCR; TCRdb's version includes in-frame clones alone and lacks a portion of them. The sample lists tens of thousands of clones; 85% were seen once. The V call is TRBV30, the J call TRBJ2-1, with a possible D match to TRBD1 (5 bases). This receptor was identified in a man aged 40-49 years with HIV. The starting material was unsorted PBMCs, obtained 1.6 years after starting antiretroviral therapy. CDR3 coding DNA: TGTGCCTACACATTACAGGTCCTCCAAAACAATGAGCAGTTCTTC. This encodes CAYTLQVLQNNEQFF.